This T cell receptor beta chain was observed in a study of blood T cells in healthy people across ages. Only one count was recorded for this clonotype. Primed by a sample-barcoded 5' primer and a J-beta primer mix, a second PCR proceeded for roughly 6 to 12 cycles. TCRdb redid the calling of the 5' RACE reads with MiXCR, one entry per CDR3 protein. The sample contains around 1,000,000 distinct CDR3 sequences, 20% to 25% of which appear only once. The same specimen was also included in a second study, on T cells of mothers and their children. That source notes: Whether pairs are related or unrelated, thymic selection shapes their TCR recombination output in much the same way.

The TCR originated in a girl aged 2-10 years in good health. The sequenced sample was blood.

The CDR3 sequence is CASRNRISYNSPLHF. Here the CDR3 DNA reads TGTGCCAGCAGGAACAGGATCTCCTATAATTCACCCCTCCACTTT. V gene TRBV6-6 combines with J gene TRBJ1-6, with D maybe TRBD1 (5 bases). The CDR3 is 15 residues long. V lost 6 bases to trimming and J lost 0 bases, with 9 bases between them. From germline, CDR1 is MNHNY and CDR2 SVGAGI (reference sequence).